This TCR beta chain originates from a study of blood T cell repertoires in COVID-19. This clone has more than one count but fewer than ten. Profiled with immunoSEQ multiplex PCR; TCRdb holds only in-frame clones, not every one. This sample has 200,000 to 250,000 clones; 70% to 90% occur once, and the top ten carry roughly 3%. The source material was peripheral blood. The clonotype was recovered from a man between 18 and 29 years old with active or convalescent COVID-19.

The CDR3 region has the DNA TGCAGCGTCGCCAGTGTGGGGGCAGCTAACTATGGCTACACCTTC. Amino acid sequence: CSVASVGAANYGYTF. The V gene is TRBV29-1, the J gene TRBJ1-2; D perhaps matches TRBD1 (6 bases). V was pared by 6 bases and J by 0 bases, with 17 bases between. The CDR3 is 15 residues long. From germline, CDR1 is SQVTM and CDR2 ANQGSEA.